These 10 T cell receptor beta chains came from one sample sequenced in a study of blood T cell repertoires in COVID-19. The table came from immunoSEQ multiplex PCR; TCRdb's copy has only in-frame clones and leaves some out. Of about 42,000 clones in the sample, about nine tenths are singletons; the top ten hold 15% to 20%. The sequenced sample was peripheral blood. These receptor sequences come from a man in his 70s with active COVID-19.

This chain uses TRBV3-1 (or the pseudogene TRBV3-2) with TRBJ2-3, with D possibly being TRBD2 (5 bases). Trimming cost V 8 bases and J 2 bases, with 11 bases left between them. The germline CDR1 and CDR2 sequences are LGHDT and YNNKEL (reference sequence). There are 13 residues in the CDR3. In DNA form, the CDR3 reads TGTGCCAGCTTTGAGCGGACCACAGATACGCAGTATTTT. Its translation is CASFERTTDTQYF.

This clone was seen a handful of times. The chain recombines TRBV29-1 with TRBJ2-7; D gene ambiguous. The germline CDR1 and CDR2 sequences are SQVTM and ANQGSEA. Trimming removed 5 bases at V and 4 bases at J, with 15 bases between. This CDR3 has 13 residues. CDR3 protein: CSVRVGAWYEQYF. The CDR3 region has the DNA TGCAGCGTTCGGGTCGGAGCATGGTACGAGCAGTACTTC.

This rearrangement joins TRBV5-6 to TRBJ2-5, with 9 nucleotides matching TRBD1. The CDR3 totals 14 residues. V lost 3 bases, J lost 5 bases, and 5 bases stayed unmatched. Germline lookup yields CDR1 SGHDT and CDR2 YYEEEE. DNA of the CDR3: TGTGCCAGCAGCTCGAACAGGGGGCGCGAGACCCAGTACTTC. Its translation: CASSSNRGRETQYF.

The V gene is TRBV9, the J gene TRBJ1-2; D is perhaps TRBD1 (5 bases). CDR1 and CDR2 (germline): SGDLS, YYNGEE. Trimming shortened V by 0 bases and J by 1 base, and 16 bases separated the two germline ends. The CDR3 is 17 residues long. The CDR3 loop reads CASSVGGGTVDNYGYTF. The CDR3 nucleotides are TGTGCCAGCAGCGTAGGAGGCGGGACTGTTGATAACTATGGCTACACCTTC.

The chain employs TRBV7-8 and TRBJ1-5; D not certain. The germline gives CDR1 SGHVS, CDR2 FQNEAQ. Trimming left V 3 bases short and J 7 bases short, with 10 bases between. This CDR3 is built from 13 residues. The CDR3 loop reads CASSFKGGQPQHF. The CDR3 DNA reads TGTGCCAGCAGCTTTAAGGGCGGGCAGCCCCAGCATTTT.

The CDR3 DNA reads as TGTGCCAGCAGTGAAGAACAGGCACCGGTGGGGACCCAGTACTTC. As protein: CASSEEQAPVGTQYF. The chain joins TRBV2 to TRBJ2-5, with a possible D match to TRBD1 (5 bases). V was pared by 1 base and J by 7 bases, with 16 bases between. Germline V gene data show CDR1 as SNHLY and CDR2 as FYNNEI. The length of the CDR3 is 15 residues.

V gene TRBV29-1 combines with J gene TRBJ2-1, with 9 nucleotides matching TRBD2. Germline lookup yields CDR1 SQVTM and CDR2 ANQGSEA. V shed 6 bases, J shed 0 bases, and the junction held 3 bases outside the gene matches. The length of the CDR3 is 14 residues. The CDR3 here is CSVERGVSYNEQFF. The DNA of the CDR3 is TGCAGCGTAGAGCGGGGGGTCTCCTACAATGAGCAGTTCTTC.

The chain is built from TRBV19 and TRBJ2-3; 9 bases line up with TRBD1. The CDR3 spans 17 residues. The V and J ends lost 3 bases and 5 bases, in that order; junction bases with no gene match: 12. Germline CDR1 and CDR2: LNHDA and SQIVND (reference sequence). The CDR3 DNA is TGTGCCAGTAGTATGTACCGGGACAGGGAGGGTGGAGATACGCAGTATTTT. Translating it yields CASSMYRDREGGDTQYF.

The V call is TRBV6-4, the J call TRBJ2-1, with 10 bases lining up with TRBD2. Germline V gene sequence: CDR1 MRHNA, CDR2 SNTAGT. With 4 bases clipped from V and 0 bases from J, the junction kept 9 bases outside the gene matches. The CDR3 loop spans 18 amino acids. CDR3 sequence: CASSVGLAGASSYNEQFF. The CDR3 nucleotides read TGTGCCAGCAGTGTAGGGCTAGCGGGGGCGAGCTCCTACAATGAGCAGTTCTTC.

This chain connects TRBV18 to TRBJ1-3; no definite D call. CDR3 length equals 17 residues. Germline CDR1 and CDR2: KGHSH and LQKENI. V was clipped by 3 bases and J by 4 bases, with 19 bases between them. CDR3 DNA: TGTGCCAGCTCACCGAGCCGGTCGGGATTGTCGGGAAACACCATATATTTT. Translation: CASSPSRSGLSGNTIYF. The variable domain in full, with the rest retrieved from reference TRBV18 and TRBJ1-3, is NAGVMQNPRHLVRRRGQEARLRCSPMKGHSHVYWYRQLPEEGLKFMVYLQKENIIDESGMPKERFSAEFPKEGPSILRIQQVVRGDSAAYFCASSPSRSGLSGNTIYFGEGSWLTVV.